These T cell receptor beta chains were read from a single sample in a study of T cells in Graves' hyperthyroidism and ophthalmopathy. One entry per CDR3 protein results from TCRdb running MiXCR on the multiplex PCR reads. The sample has approximately 400,000 distinct CDR3 sequences; around 13% are singletons. Sequenced sample: blood. These receptors were obtained from a woman in her sixties with Graves' hyperthyroidism. CDR3s include the opening cysteine and the closing phenylalanine or tryptophan. Fields, in order: V gene, J gene, CDR3 protein.

V: TRBV7-9; J: TRBJ1-6; CDR3: CASSLGSARNSPLHF
V: TRBV6-1; J: TRBJ1-6; CDR3: CASDRGDNSPLHF
V: TRBV27; J: TRBJ2-2; CDR3: CATGELFF
V: TRBV7-8; J: TRBJ2-5; CDR3: CASSPHLSIKETQYF
V: TRBV7-3; J: TRBJ2-7; CDR3: CASSLEADLYEQYF
V: TRBV7-9; J: TRBJ2-3; CDR3: CASSLGAASPTDTQYF
V: TRBV10-3; J: TRBJ2-1; CDR3: CAISPRGGSYNEQFF
V: TRBV19; J: TRBJ1-5; CDR3: CASSIRSGQGGYSNRPQHF
V: TRBV19; J: TRBJ1-1; CDR3: CASSTAPGTANTEAFF
V: TRBV19; J: TRBJ2-7; CDR3: CASDGGGYEQYF
V: TRBV12-3/TRBV12-4; J: TRBJ2-2; CDR3: CASSLRGQNTGELFF
V: TRBV29-1; J: TRBJ2-1; CDR3: CSVDRQTSTDEQFF
V: TRBV3-1; J: TRBJ2-7; CDR3: CASSQDRGGGGYEQYF
V: TRBV19; J: TRBJ1-1; CDR3: CASSISRSEAFF
V: TRBV11-3; J: TRBJ2-7; CDR3: CATFHKISSYEQYF
V: TRBV20-1; J: TRBJ2-1; CDR3: CSAASGINEQFF
V: TRBV7-2; J: TRBJ2-5; CDR3: CASSLWTQETQYF
V: TRBV20-1; J: TRBJ2-7; CDR3: CSATSVQAYEQYF
V: TRBV5-1; J: TRBJ1-2; CDR3: CASSTGGADHLDGYTF
V: TRBV20-1; J: TRBJ2-1; CDR3: CSARDREGRWNEQFF
V: TRBV5-1; J: TRBJ2-3; CDR3: CASSLFATEDTQYF
V: TRBV11-1; J: TRBJ2-5; CDR3: CASSLLAGRRKTQYF
V: TRBV5-4; J: TRBJ2-5; CDR3: CASFVEGMETQYF
V: TRBV28; J: TRBJ1-3; CDR3: CASTTSSSGNTIYF
V: TRBV28; J: TRBJ2-7; CDR3: CASSLYGRSNEQYF
V: TRBV2; J: TRBJ1-1; CDR3: CASTQGAGGTEAFF
V: TRBV10-3; J: TRBJ2-7; CDR3: CAISPSGDEQYF
V: TRBV18; J: TRBJ1-3; CDR3: CASVTGPSSGNTIYF
V: TRBV9; J: TRBJ2-1; CDR3: CASSVATGRVGNEQFF
V: TRBV6-1; J: TRBJ1-2; CDR3: CASSSPGQAMAGGTF
V: TRBV9; J: TRBJ2-5; CDR3: CASSARTSGKETQYF
V: TRBV9; J: TRBJ2-7; CDR3: CASSRTATGDEQYF
V: TRBV30; J: TRBJ1-3; CDR3: CAWSRGSGNTIYF
V: TRBV5-1; J: TRBJ1-4; CDR3: CASSPHGATNEKLFF
V: TRBV20-1; J: TRBJ2-1; CDR3: CSASVSLAVNSYNEQFF
V: TRBV19; J: TRBJ2-5; CDR3: CASSTAIRLAVHQETQYF
V: TRBV11-2; J: TRBJ2-1; CDR3: CASSSGLAGVYNEQFF
V: TRBV7-9; J: TRBJ2-4; CDR3: CASSGAQRNIQYF
V: TRBV27; J: TRBJ2-3; CDR3: CASSRYGGSTDTQYF
V: TRBV6-6; J: TRBJ2-1; CDR3: CASSYLPSDYNEQFF
V: TRBV11-1; J: TRBJ2-7; CDR3: CASSLDVTDGNEQYF
V: TRBV28; J: TRBJ2-1; CDR3: CASSSSDPGGSYNEQFF
V: TRBV6-5; J: TRBJ2-7; CDR3: CASSYWPGQASSYEQYF
V: TRBV19; J: TRBJ2-5; CDR3: CASSARRTSGRLQETQYF
V: TRBV5-6; J: TRBJ2-1; CDR3: CASSLAAGASYNEQFF
V: TRBV6-1; J: TRBJ2-1; CDR3: CASRLLLAGVGNEQFF
V: TRBV6-1; J: TRBJ2-7; CDR3: CASSKGLAGLYEQYF
V: TRBV7-6; J: TRBJ2-7; CDR3: CASSPRTSGGLYEQYF
V: TRBV29-1; J: TRBJ1-1; CDR3: CSARRGGSTEAFF
V: TRBV30; J: TRBJ2-1; CDR3: CAWSVGGTGFPYNEQFF
V: TRBV4-1; J: TRBJ2-3; CDR3: CASSQVIAGVIDTQYF
V: TRBV30; J: TRBJ1-5; CDR3: CAVRSGNSNQPQHF
V: TRBV3-1; J: TRBJ2-7; CDR3: CASSQVVGSYEQYF
V: TRBV12-3/TRBV12-4; J: TRBJ2-3; CDR3: CASSQLARATDTQYF
V: TRBV12-3/TRBV12-4; J: TRBJ2-4; CDR3: CASSFAMETSIQYF
V: TRBV11-3; J: TRBJ2-7; CDR3: CASSKGVGEQYF